One sample yielded the 21 T cell receptor beta chains listed below, sequenced in a study of blood T cell repertoires in COVID-19. Some clones are missing from TCRdb's copy, which holds only in-frame ones; the method was immunoSEQ multiplex PCR. Of approximately 85,000 clones listed, approximately 90% are singletons. Sequencing was carried out using peripheral blood. These receptors all come from a man in his forties or fifties with active or convalescent COVID-19.

Concerning this clone: At one end, the junction sequence differs from germline, possibly due to a read error. CDR3 bases: TGTGCCAGCAGGGAAGGGACTGCGCGGGGGACCATATATTTT. Protein sequence: CASREGTARGTIYF. The chain has TRBV6-1 and TRBJ1-3; D is possibly TRBD1 (5 bases). This CDR3 is built from 14 residues. The germline V gene encodes CDR1 MNHNS and CDR2 SASEGT.

Written as DNA, the CDR3 is TGTGCCAGCAGCTTGGGTCAGGGTCGCTCACCCCTCCACTTT. As protein: CASSLGQGRSPLHF. The rearrangement links TRBV5-6 to TRBJ1-6; weak D call: TRBD1 (5 bases). Germline CDR1 reads SGHDT; CDR2 reads YYEEEE. The CDR3 has 14 amino acids. Trimming left V 0 bases short and J 10 bases short, with 11 bases between.

The chain is built from TRBV19 and TRBJ1-5; 7 bases fit TRBD1. Germline V gene sequence: CDR1 LNHDA, CDR2 SQIVND (reference sequence). Trimming took 0 bases from V and 6 from J; bases not matched to a gene: 5. This CDR3 has 15 residues. The DNA of the CDR3 is TGTGCCAGTAGTATAGAAGACAGGGTGAGTCAGCCCCAGCATTTT. Residues: CASSIEDRVSQPQHF.

The rearrangement joins TRBV5-6 to TRBJ2-5, with 7 bases fitting TRBD1. Germline lookup yields CDR1 SGHDT and CDR2 YYEEEE. This CDR3 is built from 14 residues. V was clipped by 7 bases and J by 3 bases; unmatched bases: 9. The CDR3 spells CASGAGGTEETQYF. CDR3 nucleotides: TGTGCCAGCGGGGCGGGTGGGACAGAAGAGACCCAGTACTTC.

The chain combines TRBV5-1 with TRBJ1-3; 7 bases match TRBD1. CDR3 length: 15 amino acids. Looked up from germline, CDR1 is SGHRS and CDR2 is YFSETQ. Trimming removed 0 bases from V and 4 bases from J; junction bases left unmatched: 4. The CDR3 nucleotides are TGCGCCAGCAGCTTGGAGGGGACAGAAGGAAACACCATATATTTT. Translating it yields CASSLEGTEGNTIYF.

The chain employs TRBV18 and TRBJ1-4, with TRBD1 matching 7 bases. There are 15 residues in the CDR3. V trimming: 2 bases; J trimming: 4 bases; junction bases outside the gene matches: 4. Germline-derived CDR1 and CDR2 are KGHSH and LQKENI. In DNA form, the CDR3 reads TGTGCCAGCTCACCAAGGGGGCTCCTTAATGAAAAACTGTTTTTT. As protein: CASSPRGLLNEKLFF.

The V and J genes are TRBV18 and TRBJ2-3; D uncertain. Germline V gives CDR1 KGHSH, CDR2 LQKENI. CDR3 length equals 15 residues. V shed 0 bases and J shed 1 base, with 8 bases lying between them. The CDR3 DNA reads TGTGCCAGCTCACCACCCGCGTCCCGCACAGATACGCAGTATTTT. This codes for CASSPPASRTDTQYF.

This chain connects TRBV30 to TRBJ1-2; 7 bases are a match to TRBD1. This CDR3 comprises 13 residues. Germline trimming cut 4 bases from V and 3 bases from J; bases unmatched to any gene: 5. Germline values: CDR1 GTSNPN, CDR2 SVGIG (reference sequence). Here the CDR3 reads CAWTQGLYYGYTF. DNA of the CDR3: TGTGCCTGGACACAGGGGCTTTACTATGGCTACACCTTC.

The chain carries TRBV10-3 and TRBJ2-7, with TRBD1 matching 11 bases. The germline CDR1 and CDR2 sequences are ENHRY and SYGVKD. J gave up 4 bases and V 3 bases, and 8 bases lay outside the gene matches. The CDR3 totals 16 residues. CDR3 DNA sequence: TGTGCCATCAGTGATTCCGCCGGGACAGGGGGTTACGAGCAGTACTTC. Protein product: CAISDSAGTGGYEQYF.

CDR3 DNA: TGTGCCAGCAGCCAATCCACAGGGGATCAGCCCCAGCATTTT. This encodes CASSQSTGDQPQHF. The chain is built from TRBV3-1 (or the pseudogene TRBV3-2) and TRBJ1-5, with 7 nucleotides matching TRBD1. Losses at the gene ends were 2 bases for V and 5 bases for J; bases not matched to a gene: 3. The germline CDR1 and CDR2 sequences are LGHDT and YNNKEL (reference sequence). The CDR3 covers 14 residues.

V is TRBV27 and J is TRBJ1-4; D unresolved. Per germline, CDR1 MNHEY and CDR2 SMNVEV (reference sequence). Trimming stripped 6 bases from V and 6 bases from J, with 14 bases between. The CDR3 runs 14 residues. The CDR3 coding sequence is TGTGCCAGCAGGAGCCGGGGAATTCATGAAAAACTGTTTTTT. Protein: CASRSRGIHEKLFF.

This clone was seen only once. This chain uses TRBV2 with TRBJ1-1; the D is unclear. This CDR3 spans 11 amino acids. Germline CDR1 reads SNHLY; CDR2 reads FYNNEI. The ends were cut back, 8 bases at V and 7 bases at J, with 11 bases in the middle. The CDR3 sequence: CASARVGEAFF. The DNA for the CDR3 is TGTGCCAGCGCCCGGGTAGGTGAAGCTTTCTTT.

V gene TRBV24-1 combines with J gene TRBJ2-2, with 9 bases identical to TRBD1. This CDR3 has 16 amino acids. V lost 6 bases and J lost 0; bases outside the gene matches: 4. Per the germline V gene, CDR1 is KGHDR and CDR2 is SFDVKD. CDR3 coding DNA: TGTGCCACCAGTCTACAGGGGGCTCCGAACACCGGGGAGCTGTTTTTT. Encoded protein: CATSLQGAPNTGELFF.

The genes are TRBV11-3 and TRBJ1-1; unclear D gene. Deletions cut 3 bases from V and 2 bases from J, with 10 bases between. This CDR3 has 14 amino acids. Germline CDR1 is SGHNT and CDR2 is YENEEA. The CDR3 DNA sequence: TGTGCCAGCAGCTTCGCCTTGACAAACACTGAAGCTTTCTTT. It specifies CASSFALTNTEAFF.

J is TRBJ1-5 and V is TRBV5-1, with 8 positions matching TRBD1. The CDR3 is made up of 13 amino acids. CDR1 and CDR2 from the germline V gene are SGHRS and YFSETQ. Unmatched junction bases numbered 1, after V lost 1 base and J lost 7 bases. For the CDR3, the DNA is TGCGCCAGCAGCTTGTCAGGGGGCCAGCCCCAGCATTTT. Encoded protein: CASSLSGGQPQHF.

This sequence joins TRBV2 and TRBJ2-5; weak D call: TRBD2 (5 bases). This CDR3 region has 14 residues. Germline V CDR1 and CDR2: SNHLY, FYNNEI. V was cut by 7 bases and J by 2 bases, with 14 bases left in between. CDR3 sequence (DNA): TGTGCCAGCACTTCAGGACTCCTACAAGAGACCCAGTACTTC. Amino acids: CASTSGLLQETQYF.

The chain employs TRBV4-1 and TRBJ2-7, with D possibly TRBD1 on 5 matching bases. The V and J ends lost 1 base and 0 bases respectively, with 22 bases between them. In germline, CDR1 is MGHRA, CDR2 YSYEKL. There are 19 residues in the CDR3. CDR3 protein: CASSQGSGRSGKSSYEQYF. The CDR3 DNA reads as TGCGCCAGCAGCCAAGGTAGTGGAAGGTCAGGGAAAAGCTCCTACGAGCAGTACTTC.

V gene TRBV24-1 combines with J gene TRBJ2-1, with D uncertain. The V gene's germline CDR1 is KGHDR and CDR2 SFDVKD. This CDR3 is 13 amino acids long. V lost 3 bases and J lost 6, with 8 bases in between. CDR3 residues: CATSDPGGNEQFF. CDR3 DNA sequence: TGTGCCACCAGTGATCCCGGCGGCAATGAGCAGTTCTTC.

This chain connects TRBV12-3 or TRBV12-4 to TRBJ1-3; the D is unclear. V was shortened by 7 bases and J by 7 bases, with 14 bases between the two germline ends. There are 13 residues in the CDR3. CDR3 amino acids: CASNQILSNTIYF. The CDR3 bases are TGTGCCAGCAACCAGATTCTTTCTAACACCATATATTTT.

The J gene is TRBJ2-2, the V gene TRBV6-5; 7 bases match TRBD1. V gave up 0 bases and J gave up 0 bases; unmatched junction bases: 1. The CDR3 has 16 residues. Germline values: CDR1 MNHEY, CDR2 SVGAGI. CDR3 coding DNA: TGTGCCAGCAGTTACTCCGGGACAGCGAACACCGGGGAGCTGTTTTTT. As protein: CASSYSGTANTGELFF.

The J gene is TRBJ1-2, the V gene TRBV5-1; D is unclear. V lost 1 base and J lost 6, with 16 bases in between. The germline CDR1 and CDR2 sequences are SGHRS and YFSETQ. The CDR3 has 15 residues. The CDR3 here is CASSLFTHIIDGYTF. The CDR3 nucleotides are TGCGCCAGCAGCTTGTTCACCCACATAATTGATGGCTACACCTTC. The full variable domain, rest sourced from reference TRBV5-1 and TRBJ1-2, is KAGVTQTPRYLIKTRGQQVTLSCSPISGHRSVSWYQQTPGQGLQFLFEYFSETQRNKGNFPGRFSGRQFSNSRSEMNVSTLELGDSALYLCASSLFTHIIDGYTFGSGTRLTVV.